Below are 10 T cell receptor beta chains sequenced from a single sample in a study of cytomegalovirus exposure and HLA in healthy donors. The method was immunoSEQ multiplex PCR; TCRdb's version includes in-frame clones alone and lacks a portion of them. The table has some 250,000 clones, about 92% seen once. The sample consisted of PBMCs. The receptor source for this set is a woman aged 25 to 39 in good health and CMV-seronegative.

CDR3 DNA sequence: TGTGCCACCAGCTCCTCCTGGCCTGGGACTAGCGGGATCATTAGCACAGATACGCAGTATTTT. Its translation: CATSSSWPGTSGIISTDTQYF. This rearrangement joins TRBV15 to TRBJ2-3; 13 bases match TRBD2. The germline V gene has CDR1 LNHNV and CDR2 YYDKDF (reference sequence). This CDR3 contains 21 residues. Unmatched junction bases numbered 17, after V lost 5 bases and J lost 0 bases.

The gene calls are TRBV4-3 and TRBJ2-5, with 10 bases matching TRBD2. Germline V CDR1 and CDR2: LGHNA, YSLEER. This CDR3 contains 13 residues. Trimming removed 5 bases from V and 6 bases from J; junction bases left unmatched: 3. CDR3 residues: CASSTLAGQTQYF. CDR3 bases: TGCGCCAGCAGCACACTAGCGGGGCAGACCCAGTACTTC.

The sample holds a few counts of this clone. In the same sample, other DNA sequences code for this CDR3. The chain is built from TRBV5-1 and TRBJ2-7, with D tentatively TRBD2 (6 bases). CDR1 and CDR2 from the germline V gene are SGHRS and YFSETQ. The CDR3 is 14 residues long. Trimming removed 0 bases from V and 1 base from J, with 8 bases in between. CDR3 bases: TGCGCCAGCAGCTTGGGGGACTTATCCTACGAGCAGTACTTC. Amino acid sequence: CASSLGDLSYEQYF.

The rearrangement joins TRBV5-4 to TRBJ2-1, with D perhaps matching TRBD2 (6 bases). CDR3 length: 15 residues. Germline V CDR1 and CDR2: SGHNT, YYREEE (reference sequence). V lost 0 bases, J lost 2 bases, and 9 bases lay in between. CDR3 region: CASSLVSGAYNEQFF. The CDR3 bases are TGTGCCAGCAGCTTGGTTTCGGGAGCCTACAATGAGCAGTTCTTC.

The J gene is TRBJ2-1, the V gene TRBV30; D remains ambiguous. This CDR3 spans 16 amino acids. Germline assignment: CDR1 GTSNPN and CDR2 SVGIG (reference sequence). V lost 0 bases to trimming and J lost 0 bases, with 12 bases between them. CDR3 region: CAWSVLRSLSYNEQFF. Written as DNA, the CDR3 is TGTGCCTGGAGTGTATTGAGAAGCCTCTCCTACAATGAGCAGTTCTTC.

About this clone: The junction does not match germline at one end; this may be a read error. The gene calls are TRBV7-8 and TRBJ2-1, with 8 bases identical to TRBD2. From germline, CDR1 is SGHVS and CDR2 FQNEAQ. The CDR3 consists of 15 residues. The CDR3 nucleotides read TGTGCCAGCACCTTAAGCGGGAGATCCTACAATGAGCAGTTCTTC. It encodes CASTLSGRSYNEQFF.

The CDR3 is CASSLDWGPYEQYF. The CDR3 bases are TGTGCCAGCAGCTTAGACTGGGGACCATACGAGCAGTACTTC. The genes are TRBV11-1 and TRBJ2-7; TRBD1 or TRBD2 may be the D gene (5 bases each). Germline loops: CDR1 SGHAT, CDR2 FQDESV (reference sequence). V was shortened by 1 base and J by 4 bases, with 11 bases between the two germline ends. The CDR3 has 14 amino acids.

The V gene is TRBV5-1, the J gene TRBJ2-2, with 7 bases that match TRBD2. The ends lost 0 bases at V and 3 bases at J; junction bases unmatched: 8. The germline V gene has CDR1 SGHRS and CDR2 YFSETQ. This CDR3 region has 17 residues. The DNA for the CDR3 is TGCGCCAGCAGCTTGGCCGCGGGGGTTGTGGACACCGGGGAGCTGTTTTTT. Encoded protein: CASSLAAGVVDTGELFF.

Written as DNA, the CDR3 is TGTGCCAGTCATATGTTCCAGGGGGCGAATGGCTACACCTTC. Encoded protein: CASHMFQGANGYTF. The chain has TRBV6-6 and TRBJ1-2, with 8 nucleotides matching TRBD1. J was trimmed by 6 bases and V by 9 bases; bases with no gene match: 12. The CDR3 extends over 14 amino acids. Germline loops: CDR1 MNHNY, CDR2 SVGAGI (reference sequence).

The rearrangement uses TRBV7-8 and TRBJ2-7; D is unresolved. V was clipped by 4 bases and J by 2 bases, with 9 bases between them. Germline values: CDR1 SGHVS, CDR2 FQNEAQ. The CDR3 is 13 residues long. The CDR3 reads CASSSLPPYEQYF. The CDR3 region has the DNA TGTGCCAGCAGCTCCCTTCCCCCCTACGAGCAGTACTTC.